Described below is a single T cell receptor (beta chain) sequence and its context. It lacks a known antigen. The read is 3 residues too short to cover the CDR3 end, so that end is filled in from the germline J gene. Every participant had a single incident cervical HPV16 infection, and prevalent HPV16 infections were excluded. Cervical HPV DNA was detected with MY09/MY11 PCR, and genotyping was done with dot-blot hybridization. Under 19 mL of heparinized blood were centrifuged, and the buffy coat was aliquoted, frozen at -30°C, then stored at -80°C. QIAGEN kits were used to extract genomic DNA from buffy coat specimens. Sequences SGHTA (CDR1) and FQGNSA (CDR2) are obtained from the germline V gene. The CDR3 measures 14 amino acids from cysteine to phenylalanine. Sequencing covers 33 bases of the CDR3, shown here with the frame starting at base 1. Trimming accounts for 3 bases at V and 5 bases at J, while the number of junction bases matched to no gene is 4.

The data originate from a study of T cells in women clearing cervical HPV infection (dated by TCRdb to between 2017 and 2018). Context from the whole study: The cases were 25 to 30 women with histologically confirmed HPV16-related CIN3 or worse, and 2 of those women had invasive cancers. Controls were around 24 women whose single incident HPV16 infection cleared within 12 months without precancer or cancer developing. Case blood was taken at the visit when the lesion was first identified, whereas control blood was taken when infection was no longer detected. For cases, the median interval between lesion detection and blood sampling was more than 130 days, with an interquartile range of about 85 to 220 days. Since HLA typing was available for only a few women, HLA type could not be ruled out as a confounder. The exploratory proof-of-principle case-control study was nested within the Guanacaste HPV Natural History Study in Costa Rica and compared TCR repertoires across cervical HPV16 outcomes. Cases and controls were matched on age within five years and on year of sample collection. Cases had a median age of almost 35 years compared with roughly 41 for controls, and baseline characteristics showed no significant differences between the groups. In the parent cohort, 10,049 women aged 18 or older were enrolled in Guanacaste, Costa Rica, during 1993 to 1994 and were followed for roughly seven years. As quality controls, five blinded duplicates were added to each group, bringing the total to 60 or so samples made up of approximately 50 participants and 10 or so replicates.

What the research found in general, with its limitations: Whether associations preceded infection or resulted from infection could not be shown with the cross-sectional design, and effector/memory subsets and HPV-specific T cells were not isolated. By combining richness with V gene abundances, random forest classifiers separated cases from controls with an estimated AUC of around 0.85. Lower TRBV6-7 relative abundance was observed in cases than in controls (approximately 0.1% versus 0.17%; Bonferroni P = 0.0008). Because T-cell numbers per sample were unknown, differences in richness could reflect varying T-cell content rather than repertoire biology. Across sequencing depths, CIN3+ cases showed significantly higher TCR repertoire richness than controls, but evenness did not differ between the groups.

The immunoSEQ assay used multiplex PCR to amplify TCR beta CDR3 regions from an average of approximately 1,100 ng of genomic DNA per sample. To correct primer bias, the assay used a complete synthetic TCR repertoire to set an amplification baseline. The amplicons were sequenced on the Illumina platform. As for the original processing: Error correction of the sequences involved clustering with frequency ratios plus a modified nearest-neighbor algorithm, after which the sequences were analyzed in the immunoSEQ Analyzer using IMGT gene definitions. At each rarefaction depth, TCR richness and evenness were averaged across 20 rarefaction repeats, and samples with fewer sequences than that depth were excluded. V, D and J gene relative abundances were compared between groups with Wilcoxon rank sum tests, applying FDR correction. Blinded duplicates gave an intraclass correlation of around 96% for TCR richness and an average of around 83% across 66 gene segments. This immuneACCESS table, as held by TCRdb, lists in-frame sequences with V and J called but not all clones. Of the missing ones, under half trace to an unresolved V gene in checked studies; the others have no known cause. The V and J calls and the clone size are those of that table, but D and trimming were determined from the DNA. This sample's table contains about 22,000 clones. The ten largest clones capture less than 6% of the sample.

The sequenced material came from blood buffy coat. The rearrangement combines TRBV7-2 with TRBJ1-1; 9 central nucleotides agree with TRBD1. The TCR comes from a woman between 18 and 70 years old with a cervical HPV16 infection that either progressed to CIN3+ or cleared (not recorded which). The CDR3 reads as follows: CASSLTGGGTEAFF. Partial CDR3 DNA: TGTGCCAGCAGCTTGACAGGGGGGGGGACTGAA.